Below, 22 T cell receptor beta chains from the same sample are listed, as sequenced in a study of CD8 T cells in Susac syndrome. RNA was extracted with the RNeasy kit, and a quantity of 0.5 to 1 ug was reverse transcribed using random hexamers. TCRdb independently ran MiXCR on the immunoSEQ multiplex PCR reads; one entry per CDR3 protein. This sample has hundreds of thousands of distinct CDR3 sequences; 65% to 90% occur once, and the top ten carry 0.21%. Sequenced input: CD8+ T cells from PBMCs. The receptors here all came from a human donor with multiple sclerosis.

The chain is built from TRBV7-9 and TRBJ1-5; the D gene is possibly TRBD1 (5 bases). There are 14 residues in the CDR3. V shed 4 bases and J shed 6 bases, with 13 bases lying between them. The germline V gene encodes CDR1 SEHNR and CDR2 FQNEAQ (reference sequence). CDR3 region: CASSSGAIGQPQHF. In DNA, the CDR3 is TGTGCCAGCAGCTCTGGGGCTATTGGTCAGCCCCAGCATTTT.

The rearrangement joins TRBV15 to TRBJ2-1; 12 nucleotides line up with TRBD2. CDR1 is LNHNV, CDR2 YYDKDF, per germline (reference sequence). The CDR3 runs 15 residues. After removal of 1 base from V and 7 bases from J, the junction contained 2 bases not matched to a gene. The CDR3 sequence is CATSRGLAGVNEQFF. The CDR3 nucleotides read TGTGCCACCAGCAGAGGACTAGCGGGAGTTAATGAGCAGTTCTTC.

The chain combines TRBV6-1 with TRBJ1-3, with a possible D match to TRBD1 (6 bases). The CDR3 has 17 residues. V lost 4 bases and J 0 bases, leaving 16 bases between the germline ends. From germline, CDR1 is MNHNS and CDR2 SASEGT. CDR3 region: CASSGLQGTVSGNTIYF. As DNA, the CDR3 is TGTGCCAGCAGTGGCCTACAGGGCACAGTCTCTGGAAACACCATATATTTT.

This chain links TRBV6-1 with TRBJ2-7; 9 bases line up with TRBD2. The V gene end was trimmed by 6 bases and the J gene end by 7 bases; junction bases not matched to a gene: 19. Germline values: CDR1 MNHNS, CDR2 SASEGT. The CDR3 runs to 17 residues. CDR3 DNA: TGTGCCAGCAGGCCCGGCGCTAGCGGGACCAGTACGGGGGAGCAGTACTTC. Protein product: CASRPGASGTSTGEQYF.

This chain uses TRBV28 with TRBJ1-5; D not certain. CDR3 length: 13 residues. From germline, CDR1 is MDHEN and CDR2 SYDVKM. With 11 bases removed from V and 5 bases from J, the gap between germline ends came to 16 bases. The CDR3: CAGREGLHQPQHF. CDR3 nucleotides: TGTGCCGGCCGGGAAGGACTACATCAGCCCCAGCATTTT. The whole variable domain, remainder taken from reference TRBV28 and TRBJ1-5, is DVKVTQSSRYLVKRTGEKVFLECVQDMDHENMFWYRQDPGLGLRLIYFSYDVKMKEKGDIPEGYSVSREKKERFSLILESASTNQTSMYLCAGREGLHQPQHFGDGTRLSIL.

The chain recombines TRBV14 with TRBJ1-4; 9 bases align to TRBD1. V shed 4 bases and J 5 bases; nucleotides not matched to a gene: 2. Germline values: CDR1 SGHDN, CDR2 FVKESK. This CDR3 has 14 amino acids. The CDR3 DNA follows: TGTGCCAGCAGCCGACAGGGGGTAAATGAAAAACTGTTTTTT. Translating it yields CASSRQGVNEKLFF.

V and J are TRBV10-3 and TRBJ2-3; D call uncertain. Germline loops: CDR1 ENHRY, CDR2 SYGVKD. The CDR3 covers 17 residues. The V end lost 0 bases, the J end lost 1 base, and 14 bases lay between the germline ends. CDR3 amino acids: CAISESITDEGTDTQYF. As DNA, the CDR3 is TGTGCCATCAGTGAGTCGATTACAGACGAGGGCACAGATACGCAGTATTTT.

The chain couples TRBV6-5 to TRBJ2-3, with 11 bases identical to TRBD2. Germline CDR1 MNHEY, CDR2 SVGAGI. V was clipped by 2 bases and J by 7 bases; unmatched bases: 11. This CDR3 has 17 amino acids. In DNA form, the CDR3 reads TGTGCCAGCAGTTACGCCCCATCTAGCGGGAGGCGACATACGCAGTATTTT. Translating gives CASSYAPSSGRRHTQYF.

CDR3 protein: CASSGDRGYYGYTF. The DNA of the CDR3 is TGCGCCAGCAGCGGGGACAGGGGGTACTATGGCTACACCTTC. V and J are TRBV4-3 and TRBJ1-2; 11 nucleotides line up with TRBD1. V lost 5 bases and J lost 3; bases outside the gene matches: 2. Germline CDR1 LGHNA, CDR2 YSLEER. The length of the CDR3 is 14 residues.

The chain uses TRBV7-6 and TRBJ1-1, with D unclear. Deletions cut 2 bases from V and 1 base from J, with 11 bases between. Germline V gene sequence: CDR1 SGHVS, CDR2 FNYEAQ. CDR3 length equals 15 residues. CDR3 protein: CASSLLQVANTEAFF. The DNA of the CDR3 is TGTGCCAGCAGCTTATTGCAGGTGGCGAACACTGAAGCTTTCTTT.

The gene calls are TRBV13 and TRBJ1-1; D not resolved. The CDR3 spans 14 residues. The germline V gene encodes CDR1 PRHDT and CDR2 FYEKMQ (reference sequence). Trimming stripped 5 bases from V and 0 bases from J, with 10 bases between. In DNA form, the CDR3 reads TGTGCCAGCAGCCCAGGACGGTTGAACACTGAAGCTTTCTTT. This translates into CASSPGRLNTEAFF. The full variable domain, with the rest looked up from reference TRBV13 and TRBJ1-1, is AAGVIQSPRHLIKEKRETATLKCYPIPRHDTVYWYQQGPGQDPQFLISFYEKMQSDKGSIPDRFSAQQFSDYHSELNMSSLELGDSALYFCASSPGRLNTEAFFGQGTRLTVV.

This clonotype was seen a single time. V gene TRBV4-3 combines with J gene TRBJ2-2; D not resolved. The length of the CDR3 is 17 residues. Germline values: CDR1 LGHNA, CDR2 YSLEER. Trimming pared 0 bases from V and 3 bases from J, leaving 14 bases between. The CDR3 nucleotides are TGCGCCAGCAGCCAAGATCTGGAGCGCGAGGACACCGGGGAGCTGTTTTTT. The encoded protein is CASSQDLEREDTGELFF.

This clonotype was seen only once. The genes are TRBV20-1 and TRBJ2-1; 7 bases line up with TRBD2. The germline V gene has CDR1 DFQATT and CDR2 SNEGSKA (reference sequence). The CDR3 totals 15 residues. V lost 4 bases and J lost 5; bases outside the gene matches: 11. CDR3 amino acids: CSANFWASGNNEQFF. CDR3 bases: TGCAGTGCTAACTTTTGGGCTAGCGGAAACAATGAGCAGTTCTTC.

The count of this clonotype is one. The chain links TRBV3-1 to TRBJ2-1, with 7 bases fitting TRBD2. Trimming took 4 bases from V and 9 from J; bases not matched to a gene: 15. Looked up from germline, CDR1 is LGHDT and CDR2 is YNNKEL (reference sequence). The CDR3 has 16 residues. CDR3 protein: CASSLIWGRAQGEQFF. For the CDR3, the DNA is TGTGCCAGCAGCCTCATATGGGGGAGGGCTCAGGGTGAGCAGTTCTTC.

This chain's CDR3 is CASSSGQGGGEQYF. Here the CDR3 DNA reads TGCGCCAGCAGCTCAGGACAGGGGGGAGGCGAGCAGTACTTC. The V gene is TRBV5-1, the J gene TRBJ2-7; 10 nucleotides line up with TRBD1. Germline V gene sequence: CDR1 SGHRS, CDR2 YFSETQ. J lost 6 bases, V lost 3 bases, and 6 bases had no gene match. There are 14 residues in the CDR3. Based on the CDR3 plus reference TRBV5-1 and TRBJ2-7, the full variable domain is KAGVTQTPRYLIKTRGQQVTLSCSPISGHRSVSWYQQTPGQGLQFLFEYFSETQRNKGNFPGRFSGRQFSNSRSEMNVSTLELGDSALYLCASSSGQGGGEQYFGPGTRLTVT.

CDR3 in amino acids: CASSEAWEREYFYNEQFF. CDR3 nucleotides: TGTGCCAGCAGTGAAGCCTGGGAGCGGGAGTACTTTTACAATGAGCAGTTCTTC. V and J are TRBV2 and TRBJ2-1, with 8 bases lining up with TRBD2. With V trimmed by 0 bases and J by 4 bases, 11 bases remained unmatched. In germline, CDR1 is SNHLY, CDR2 FYNNEI. The CDR3 extends over 18 amino acids.

V is TRBV9 and J is TRBJ1-1; D gene unclear. The germline CDR1 and CDR2 sequences are SGDLS and YYNGEE. V lost 2 bases, J lost 4 bases, and 9 bases lay in between. The CDR3 covers 13 residues. CDR3 in amino acids: CASSVSQGTEAFF. The CDR3 nucleotides read TGTGCCAGCAGCGTCTCCCAAGGCACTGAAGCTTTCTTT.

The V gene is TRBV29-1, the J gene TRBJ2-1; no firm D call. Germline V gives CDR1 SQVTM, CDR2 ANQGSEA. This CDR3 comprises 12 residues. V was shortened by 3 bases and J by 5 bases, with 8 bases between the two germline ends. In DNA form, the CDR3 reads TGCAGCGTTGATGTGTGGGACAATGAGCAGTTCTTC. Protein: CSVDVWDNEQFF.

This clonotype was seen only a few times. Here the CDR3 reads CASSLGQGRGYTF. CDR3 nucleotides: TGTGCCAGCAGCTTAGGACAGGGAAGAGGCTACACCTTC. The V gene is TRBV7-9, the J gene TRBJ1-2; TRBD1 agrees at 7 bases. This CDR3 region has 13 residues. V was clipped by 1 base and J by 8 bases; unmatched bases: 4. Per the germline V gene, CDR1 is SEHNR and CDR2 is FQNEAQ (reference sequence).

This clonotype was counted a single time. This rearrangement joins TRBV28 to TRBJ2-2; 9 nucleotides match TRBD2. Trimming at V came to 6 bases and at J to 4 bases, leaving 9 bases not matched to a gene. This CDR3 contains 16 residues. Germline V gene sequence: CDR1 MDHEN, CDR2 SYDVKM. This chain's CDR3 is CASSPTSGWGTGELFF. In DNA form, the CDR3 reads TGTGCCAGCAGCCCTACTAGCGGGTGGGGCACCGGGGAGCTGTTTTTT.

The rearrangement joins TRBV20-1 to TRBJ2-5; tentative D call: TRBD1 (6 bases). Trimming pared 1 base from V and 0 bases from J, leaving 15 bases between. Germline V CDR1 and CDR2: DFQATT, SNEGSKA (reference sequence). This CDR3 has 16 residues. The CDR3 DNA reads TGCAGTGCTAGAGCTCTCGGACAGCCCAACCAAGAGACCCAGTACTTC. It translates to CSARALGQPNQETQYF.

The rearrangement joins TRBV7-3 to TRBJ2-6, with unresolved D. CDR3 length equals 21 residues. V gave up 1 base and J gave up 0 bases, with 22 bases separating them. CDR1 and CDR2 (germline): SGHTA, FQGTGA. CDR3 nucleotides: TGTGCCAGCAGCTTAAGATCCCAAACCGTGGACGAGCACTCTGGGGCCAACGTCCTGACTTTC. As protein: CASSLRSQTVDEHSGANVLTF.